This is a list of T cell receptor beta chains from one sample in a study of molecular identifiers for immune sequencing clone quantification. TCRdb reanalysed the PCR reads using MiXCR and keeps one entry per CDR3 protein. There are 400,000 to 600,000 distinct CDR3 sequences in the sample; roughly 26% occur only once, and 0.7% to 0.9% lies in the top ten. The sequenced sample consisted of naive CD8+ T cells from blood, with Jurkat cell RNA spiked in. The receptors were sampled from a human donor in good health. Some libraries in this study had Jurkat cell RNA spiked in. The CDR3 runs from the conserved cysteine through the conserved F or W. Fields, in order: CDR3 length, J gene, V gene, CDR3 protein.

16,TRBJ2-7,TRBV6-5,CASSYSGRSGAYEQYF
15,TRBJ2-3,TRBV12-3/TRBV12-4,CASTGTSGGRDTQYF
14,TRBJ2-5,TRBV9,CASSVVDSAGTQYF
16,TRBJ2-7,TRBV4-3,CASSQALGTGIYEQYF
20,TRBJ2-2,TRBV27,CASSPTVVGLAGGNTGELFF
14,TRBJ2-7,TRBV27,CASSYTGVSYEQYF
13,TRBJ2-3,TRBV4-1,CASSQSTTDTQYF
14,TRBJ2-7,TRBV4-3,CASSQGVRNYEQYF
15,TRBJ2-3,TRBV19,CASTSRLATTDTQYF
16,TRBJ1-1,TRBV4-1,CASSQEVGTMNTEAFF
16,TRBJ2-7,TRBV27,CASSLSSGLAIYEQYF
14,TRBJ2-7,TRBV7-2,CASSLVTGTDEQYF
15,TRBJ2-7,TRBV5-1,CAGGLEGAGVVGRYF
14,TRBJ1-1,TRBV13,CASSMGHSNTEAFF
16,TRBJ2-2,TRBV4-3,CASGQAVRENTGELFF
14,TRBJ1-4,TRBV27,CASSLQWNGEKLFF
13,TRBJ2-7,TRBV19,CASRMGGVDSPVF
13,TRBJ2-2,TRBV24-1,CATSGTGFGELFF
14,TRBJ2-7,TRBV6-6,CASSYGRGIYEQYF
15,TRBJ2-5,TRBV5-4,CASSLVGGGQETQYF
15,TRBJ1-5,TRBV4-3,CASSQARYSNPPQHF
11,TRBJ2-1,TRBV4-3,CASSQGVRRFF
13,TRBJ1-1,TRBV29-1,CSVAGQGAAEAFF
13,TRBJ1-2,TRBV12-3/TRBV12-4,CASSPPGLYGYTF
11,TRBJ1-1,TRBV20-1,CSARDIGWFVF
14,TRBJ1-1,TRBV4-1,CASSHRTGGTEAFF
14,TRBJ2-5,TRBV12-3/TRBV12-4,CASSTRDRAETQYF
11,TRBJ1-1,TRBV12-3/TRBV12-4,CASSLAPRAFF
13,TRBJ2-7,TRBV29-1,CSVPSSSGYEQYF
12,TRBJ1-2,TRBV13,CASSSRTNGYTF
11,TRBJ2-2,TRBV11-2,CATSIEVELFF
13,TRBJ2-2,TRBV27,CASERMDTGELFF
15,TRBJ2-7,TRBV19,CASSIASGYSYEQYF
15,TRBJ2-7,TRBV4-1,CASSQAKFLGDEQYF
18,TRBJ2-3,TRBV7-9,CASSSPGQGVSRTDTQYF
15,TRBJ2-5,TRBV2,CASSVLAGGVETQYF